Here is one T cell receptor (beta chain) with its context. This sample is part of a study of technical replicates of blood from several donors. Germline V gene sequence: CDR1 SGHDT, CDR2 YYEEEE. Trimming took 2 bases from V and 0 from J, leaving 9 bases between them. The CDR3 sequence is 15 residues long. Generated by immunoSEQ multiplex PCR, the TCRdb table keeps only in-frame clones and is missing some. Here the sample spans more than 80,000 clones, around 96% being singletons. The sample was T cells isolated from PBMCs. The chain couples TRBV5-6 to TRBJ1-3, with D unresolved. This TCR derives from a human donor in good health. The CDR3 sequence is CASSFQDNSGNTIYF. The CDR3 DNA follows: TGTGCCAGCAGCTTTCAGGATAACTCTGGAAACACCATATATTTT.